What follows are 18 T cell receptor beta chains derived from one specimen sequenced in a study of T cell repertoires in cytomegalovirus infection (dated by TCRdb to between 2018 and 2021). Instrument on record: Illumina HiSeq 1500. TCRdb passed the public sequencing reads through fastp at Q25 and MiXCR, retaining productive beta sequences. Identical CDR3 protein sequences are pooled into one entry, listed with their most common genes and DNA. Across this sample there are 160,000 or so distinct CDR3 sequences, with less than 25% seen only once. The leading ten clones occupy approximately 11% of the sample. The sample was PBMCs. These receptors all stem from a human donor in good health (CMV status not recorded). Some clones in this sample may be carry-over from other donors' samples.

The chain combines TRBV20-1 with TRBJ2-1; no clear D gene. This CDR3 contains 12 residues. The germline V gene has CDR1 DFQATT and CDR2 SNEGSKA (reference sequence). Trimming removed 3 bases at V and 7 bases at J, with 10 bases between. CDR3 protein: CSASLWLNEQFF. For the CDR3, the DNA is TGCAGTGCTAGCCTTTGGTTGAATGAGCAGTTCTTC.

This clonotype was seen a handful of times. V usage is TRBV7-8 and J usage is TRBJ2-7, with D unresolved. The germline V gene has CDR1 SGHVS and CDR2 FQNEAQ. The CDR3 is made up of 12 amino acids. Trimming took off 0 bases at V and 7 bases at J, with 7 bases between the two ends. CDR3 sequence (DNA): TGTGCCAGCAGCTTAGCAACTCGGGAGCAGTACTTC. Its protein product is CASSLATREQYF.

Ten or more counts support this clonotype. This chain uses TRBV7-9 with TRBJ1-6; 8 nucleotides line up with TRBD1. The CDR3 loop spans 16 amino acids. V shed 4 bases and J 7 bases; nucleotides not matched to a gene: 9. Germline V gene sequence: CDR1 SEHNR, CDR2 FQNEAQ (reference sequence). The CDR3 protein is CASSSSPTGVNSPLHF. CDR3 in DNA: TGTGCCAGCAGCTCCAGCCCGACAGGGGTCAATTCACCCCTCCACTTT.

This clonotype has a count of ten or more. The rearrangement joins TRBV7-2 to TRBJ1-1; D not resolved. Germline values: CDR1 SGHTA, CDR2 FQGNSA. The CDR3 spans 14 residues. Trimming removed 5 bases from V and 8 bases from J, with 18 bases in between. CDR3 nucleotides: TGTGCCAGCAGCACCGGGCGGGGAGTCCGCGAAGCTTTCTTT. Protein: CASSTGRGVREAFF.

This clonotype was observed a few times. The V call is TRBV15, the J call TRBJ2-1; no definite D call. The V gene lost 0 bases and the J gene lost 3 bases, with 3 bases spanning the gap. This CDR3 has 13 amino acids. The germline V gene has CDR1 LNHNV and CDR2 YYDKDF (reference sequence). CDR3 DNA sequence: TGTGCCACCAGCAGAGAAGGCTACAATGAGCAGTTCTTC. Its translation: CATSREGYNEQFF.

This clonotype was found many times. This sequence joins TRBV25-1 and TRBJ1-1; the D gene is possibly TRBD1 (6 bases). Trimming left V 3 bases short and J 1 base short, with 12 bases between. CDR3 size: 15 residues. Germline V gene lookup returns CDR1 MGHDK and CDR2 SYGVNS. The CDR3 sequence: CASSDGGGRNTEAFF. The CDR3 bases are TGTGCCAGCAGTGATGGAGGGGGTAGGAACACTGAAGCTTTCTTT.

This clonotype was found once. The rearrangement uses TRBV7-2 and TRBJ1-1; maybe TRBD1 (6 bases). Germline lookup yields CDR1 SGHTA and CDR2 FQGNSA. V was pared by 5 bases and J by 0 bases, with 10 bases between. This CDR3 has 14 residues. CDR3 nucleotides: TGTGCCAGCAGCGTAACAGGGATGAACACTGAAGCTTTCTTT. It translates to CASSVTGMNTEAFF.

Note on this clonotype: The junction differs from germline at one of its ends, possibly a read error. CDR3 nucleotides: TGTGCGAGCAGTTCCCTATCAGGGGTCTATGGCTACCCCTTC. Amino acid sequence: CASSSLSGVYGYPF. The V and J genes are TRBV6-2 or TRBV6-3 and TRBJ1-2, with D maybe TRBD1 (6 bases). CDR3 length equals 14 residues. The germline gives CDR1 MNHEY, CDR2 SVGEGT.

This clonotype came up many times. The V gene is TRBV12-3 or TRBV12-4, the J gene TRBJ2-7, with D hard to call. The CDR3 runs 12 residues. V was cut by 2 bases and J by 6 bases, with 8 bases left in between. CDR3 coding DNA: TGTGCCAGCAGTTTATCCAGTGGCGAGCAGTACTTC. Translated: CASSLSSGEQYF.

The J gene is TRBJ2-1, the V gene TRBV7-8; TRBD2 matches 8 bases. Germline V gives CDR1 SGHVS, CDR2 FQNEAQ. The J segment lost 9 bases and the V segment lost 1 base, leaving 8 bases of the junction unmatched. CDR3 length: 15 amino acids. CDR3 sequence: CASSLVLAEPVEQFF. The CDR3 coding sequence is TGTGCCAGCAGCTTAGTACTAGCGGAACCGGTTGAGCAGTTCTTC.

This clonotype was seen ten or more times. The V call is TRBV7-2, the J call TRBJ2-7, with D perhaps matching TRBD1 (5 bases). The CDR3 has 12 amino acids. Germline-derived CDR1 and CDR2 are SGHTA and FQGNSA. V lost 5 bases, J lost 7 bases, and 12 bases lay in between. CDR3 amino acids: CASSQPRQEQYF. The CDR3 DNA sequence: TGTGCCAGCAGCCAACCCCGACAGGAGCAGTACTTC.

The V gene is TRBV11-2, the J gene TRBJ2-5; perhaps TRBD1 as D (6 bases). Germline V lookup: CDR1 SGHAT, CDR2 FQNNGV. The CDR3 runs to 15 residues. Trimming left V 0 bases short and J 3 bases short, with 11 bases between. CDR3 DNA sequence: TGTGCCAGCAGCTTAGAGACAGGACCTGAAGAGACCCAGTACTTC. It specifies CASSLETGPEETQYF.

This clonotype was counted at least ten times. The gene calls are TRBV20-1 and TRBJ2-1; 7 bases fit TRBD2. This CDR3 region has 12 residues. In germline, CDR1 is DFQATT, CDR2 SNEGSKA (reference sequence). The CDR3 reads CGLADSYNEQFF. The CDR3 nucleotides read TGCGGGCTAGCGGACTCCTACAATGAGCAGTTCTTC.

Worth noting for this clonotype: A much larger clone lies one base from this, so it may be a read error. J is TRBJ2-7 and V is TRBV7-9; the match to TRBD1 covers 8 bases. Germline V gives CDR1 SEHNR, CDR2 FQNEAQ (reference sequence). The CDR3 contains 18 residues. Here the CDR3 reads CASSLVTAGTGFYYERYF. The CDR3 coding sequence is TGTGCCAGCAGCTTAGTTACTGCCGGGACAGGTTTTTACTACGAGCGGTACTTC. The complete variable domain, with remaining parts taken from reference TRBV7-9 and TRBJ2-7, reads DTGVSQNPRHKITKRGQNVTFRCDPISEHNRLYWYRQTLGQGPEFLTYFQNEAQLEKSRLLSDRFSAERPKGSFSTLEIQRTEQGDSAMYLCASSLVTAGTGFYYERYFGPGTRLTVT.

This clonotype was counted many times. The chain carries TRBV28 and TRBJ1-5; D not certain. Germline assignment: CDR1 MDHEN and CDR2 SYDVKM. Trimming stripped 3 bases from V and 4 bases from J, with 10 bases between. The CDR3 length is 14 residues. DNA for the CDR3: TGTGCCAGCAGTTTGGTAACAGTAAATCAGCCCCAGCATTTT. It yields the protein CASSLVTVNQPQHF.

This clonotype was detected only a few times. The V call is TRBV4-3, the J call TRBJ1-4; D uncertain. The CDR3 covers 17 residues. The germline V and J ends were trimmed by 0 bases and 2 bases, with 13 bases remaining between them. Germline CDR1 LGHNA, CDR2 YSLEER. The CDR3 reads CASSQDLPTSTNEKLFF. In nucleotides, the CDR3 is TGCGCCAGCAGCCAAGACCTCCCGACAAGTACTAATGAAAAACTGTTTTTT.

This clonotype came up a few times. The V gene is TRBV6-2 or TRBV6-3, the J gene TRBJ2-1; 8 bases match TRBD2. This CDR3 contains 18 residues. The trim removed 6 bases at V and 9 bases at J, leaving 22 bases unmatched. Germline V lookup: CDR1 MNHEY, CDR2 SVGEGT. The CDR3 is CASSPGTSADGGISEQFF. Here the CDR3 DNA reads TGTGCCAGCAGCCCCGGGACTAGTGCTGACGGGGGCATCAGTGAGCAGTTCTTC.

There are many counts of this clonotype. The chain couples TRBV12-3 or TRBV12-4 to TRBJ1-5; tentative D call: TRBD1 (6 bases). Trimming removed 5 bases at V and 6 bases at J, with 20 bases between. The CDR3 totals 16 residues. The CDR3 DNA reads as TGTGCCAGCAGTCCACAGGGTTCCCAAGTGAGTCAGCCCCAGCATTTT. Encoded protein: CASSPQGSQVSQPQHF.